Following are 5 T cell receptor beta chains from one sample sequenced in a study of TIL therapy for anti-PD-1-resistant metastatic lung cancer (dated by TCRdb to 2020 to 2023). TCR beta CDR3 regions were amplified from genomic DNA by bias-controlled multiplex PCR with the immunoSEQ v3 hsTCRB kit. Imported from immuneACCESS, the table was reduced by TCRdb to in-frame sequences with V and J called. These copies leave out some clones; in studies compared against another copy, an unresolved V gene accounts for under half, and the cause of the remainder is not known. Present in this sample are 14,000 to 15,000 clones, roughly 82% of which were seen just once. Approximately 0.87% of the sample rests with the top ten. In the paper's terms, the time point label means: pre-treatment sample, taken before nivolumab and TIL therapy. The specimen was blood, collected at baseline. The receptors come from a person aged 25 to 79 with non-small cell lung cancer.

Note on this clone: Other DNA sequences in this sample translate to the same CDR3. The chain couples TRBV7-9 to TRBJ2-5; D may be TRBD1 (6 bases). Per the germline V gene, CDR1 is SEHNR and CDR2 is FQNEAQ (reference sequence). V was trimmed by 1 base and J by 7 bases, leaving 10 bases between them. CDR3 length: 13 residues. The CDR3 DNA reads as TGTGCCAGCAGCTTAGGGGGGCCGGGGACCCAGTACTTC. Translating it yields CASSLGGPGTQYF.

The genes are TRBV6-5 and TRBJ2-5; perhaps TRBD1 as D (6 bases). The germline V gene has CDR1 MNHEY and CDR2 SVGAGI. Trimming stripped 0 bases from V and 8 bases from J, with 13 bases between. This CDR3 contains 14 residues. In DNA form, the CDR3 reads TGTGCCAGCAGTTACTCGGGCAGGGGTACTACCCAGTACTTC. This gives the protein CASSYSGRGTTQYF.

V is TRBV5-1 and J is TRBJ2-6; 9 bases fit TRBD1. The CDR3 extends over 17 amino acids. Trimming took 3 bases from V and 0 from J; bases not matched to a gene: 4. Germline V lookup: CDR1 SGHRS, CDR2 YFSETQ. CDR3 residues: CASSSGTGPSGANVLTF. As DNA, the CDR3 is TGCGCCAGCAGCTCCGGGACAGGGCCCTCTGGGGCCAACGTCCTGACTTTC.

This clone was detected only a few times. The chain has TRBV28 and TRBJ1-2, with TRBD1 matching 7 bases. The germline V gene has CDR1 MDHEN and CDR2 SYDVKM. The length of the CDR3 is 14 residues. Losses at the gene ends were 5 bases for V and 3 bases for J; bases not matched to a gene: 6. CDR3 in amino acids: CASSAHTGDYGYTF. CDR3 coding DNA: TGTGCCAGCAGTGCACACACAGGGGACTATGGCTACACCTTC.

The rearrangement uses TRBV28 and TRBJ2-6, with TRBD1 matching 8 bases. The CDR3 runs 17 residues. Trimming cost V 7 bases and J 0 bases; bases outside gene matches: 8. CDR1 is MDHEN and CDR2 is SYDVKM in the germline V gene. Here the CDR3 reads CASKTGGHFSGANVLTF. The CDR3 DNA reads as TGTGCCAGCAAAACAGGGGGACACTTCTCTGGGGCCAACGTCCTGACTTTC.